This T cell receptor beta chain emerged from a study of T cells in Graves' hyperthyroidism and ophthalmopathy. Study-wide points: Blood shared most expanded thyroid clonotypes above 0.001.

There were TCR beta CDR3 regions amplified from RNA transcripts. The primer set for the first-round RT-PCR of the TCR CDR3 was HTBI. TCRdb itself ran the multiplex PCR reads through MiXCR, one entry per CDR3 protein. The sample holds about 500,000 distinct CDR3 sequences, 46% seen once. This clonotype came up many times. The antigen remains undetermined. Criteria for exclusion of patients were uncontrolled infection, other autoimmune disease, pregnancy or lactation. Sequencing used peripheral blood or thyroid tissue (not recorded which). This TCR came from an adult woman with Graves' disease, either hyperthyroidism or ophthalmopathy (not recorded which).

In DNA, the CDR3 is TGTGCCAGCAGCTCCCGACAGGGGGTGAACACTGAAGCTTTCTTT. Protein sequence: CASSSRQGVNTEAFF. V usage is TRBV7-9 and J usage is TRBJ1-1; 9 positions agree with TRBD1. CDR1 is SEHNR and CDR2 is FQNEAQ in the germline V gene (reference sequence). V gave up 4 bases and J gave up 0 bases; unmatched junction bases: 3. CDR3 length: 15 residues.